One sample yielded the 23 T cell receptor beta chains listed below, sequenced in a study of OX40 agonist ivuxolimab in advanced cancers. Profiled with immunoSEQ multiplex PCR; TCRdb holds only in-frame clones, not every one. Here the sample spans around 37,000 clones, 65% to 90% being singletons. The sample consisted of CD4+ or CD8+ T cells sorted from blood, taken in a trial of the OX40 agonist ivuxolimab. These receptor sequences come from an adult with an advanced solid tumor such as melanoma, head and neck, liver or kidney cancer.

The V and J genes are TRBV27 and TRBJ2-3; maybe TRBD1 (5 bases). The CDR3 extends over 12 amino acids. V was trimmed by 5 bases and J by 5 bases, leaving 8 bases between them. CDR1 and CDR2 from the germline V gene are MNHEY and SMNVEV (reference sequence). This CDR3 reads CASSPQGDTQYF. The CDR3 DNA reads as TGTGCCAGCAGTCCCCAGGGAGATACGCAGTATTTT.

The rearrangement uses TRBV11-2 and TRBJ2-7, with TRBD2 as a possible D gene (5 bases). Trimming stripped 3 bases from V and 5 bases from J, with 14 bases between. The germline V gene has CDR1 SGHAT and CDR2 FQNNGV. The CDR3 is made up of 14 amino acids. The CDR3 region is CASSFTSGKNEQYF. As DNA, the CDR3 is TGTGCCAGCAGCTTCACATCGGGAAAAAACGAGCAGTACTTC.

This clone was recorded many times. This chain uses TRBV5-1 with TRBJ1-1; TRBD1 matches 10 bases. The CDR3 is 14 residues long. Trimming took 4 bases from V and 3 from J; bases not matched to a gene: 3. Germline CDR1 reads SGHRS; CDR2 reads YFSETQ. CDR3 DNA: TGCGCCAGCAGCACCGGGACAGGGGACACTGAAGCTTTCTTT. Encoded protein: CASSTGTGDTEAFF.

V and J are TRBV4-1 and TRBJ2-2, with D possibly matching TRBD1 (6 bases). V lost 0 bases, J lost 0 bases, and 11 bases lay in between. The CDR3 is 17 residues long. Germline loops: CDR1 MGHRA, CDR2 YSYEKL. DNA of the CDR3: TGCGCCAGCAGCCAAGATCGAAGGACAGCGAACACCGGGGAGCTGTTTTTT. Protein: CASSQDRRTANTGELFF.

The chain links TRBV9 to TRBJ2-7, with D possibly called TRBD1 or TRBD2 (5 bases each). This CDR3 has 15 residues. From germline, CDR1 is SGDLS and CDR2 YYNGEE. The V end was cut by 0 bases, the J end by 3 bases, with 13 bases between. The DNA for the CDR3 is TGTGCCAGCAGCGTAGATCAGGGTGGGGGCTACGAGCAGTACTTC. Its translation is CASSVDQGGGYEQYF.

In regard to this clone: At the DNA level, this CDR3 is encoded by other sequences in the same sample as well. This chain links TRBV5-1 with TRBJ2-7, with D possibly TRBD2 on 6 matching bases. V gave up 5 bases and J gave up 0 bases, with 9 bases separating them. Germline CDR1 reads SGHRS; CDR2 reads YFSETQ. The CDR3 loop spans 13 amino acids. The CDR3 DNA reads TGCGCCAGCAGTATAGCGGCCTCCTACGAGCAGTACTTC. Its protein product is CASSIAASYEQYF.

The chain joins TRBV7-2 to TRBJ2-7; D may be TRBD1 (5 bases). This CDR3 is 14 amino acids long. Trimming took 0 bases from V and 5 from J, leaving 11 bases between them. Germline CDR1 SGHTA, CDR2 FQGNSA. This CDR3 reads CASSLARVWHEQYF. CDR3 coding DNA: TGTGCCAGCAGCTTAGCCAGGGTGTGGCACGAGCAGTACTTC.

This clone appeared many times. The chain has TRBV11-1 and TRBJ2-2; TRBD2 matches 8 bases. The CDR3 is made up of 16 amino acids. Losses at the gene ends were 5 bases for V and 3 bases for J; bases not matched to a gene: 8. Per germline, CDR1 SGHAT and CDR2 FQDESV (reference sequence). This CDR3 reads CASSPTGGWDTGELFF. The CDR3 coding sequence is TGTGCCAGCAGCCCCACGGGGGGGTGGGACACCGGGGAGCTGTTTTTT.

The chain uses TRBV9 and TRBJ2-1; 13 positions match TRBD2. Trimming took 4 bases from V and 0 from J; bases not matched to a gene: 4. CDR1 and CDR2 (germline): SGDLS, YYNGEE. The CDR3 totals 17 residues. This CDR3 reads CASSPTSGGSSYNEQFF. As DNA, the CDR3 is TGTGCCAGCAGCCCGACTAGCGGGGGGAGCTCCTACAATGAGCAGTTCTTC.

The rearrangement links TRBV28 to TRBJ1-1, with 8 bases fitting TRBD1. CDR1 and CDR2 (germline): MDHEN, SYDVKM. V lost 5 bases and J lost 0; bases outside the gene matches: 8. The CDR3 has 16 residues. The CDR3, as DNA: TGTGCCAGCAGTGCACAGGGGGTAGCCATGAACACTGAAGCTTTCTTT. Protein sequence: CASSAQGVAMNTEAFF.

The chain links TRBV28 to TRBJ2-7, with 9 positions matching TRBD1. This CDR3 has 15 amino acids. The V gene's germline CDR1 is MDHEN and CDR2 SYDVKM. J was trimmed by 3 bases and V by 1 base; bases with no gene match: 4. CDR3 nucleotides: TGTGCCAGCAGTTTATATCGACAGGGGGTCTACGAGCAGTACTTC. Translated, it gives CASSLYRQGVYEQYF.

Only one count was recorded for this clone. The rearrangement joins TRBV29-1 to TRBJ1-1, with a tentative D call TRBD1 (5 bases). CDR1 is SQVTM, CDR2 ANQGSEA, per germline. Trimming removed 7 bases at V and 3 bases at J, with 12 bases between. The CDR3 runs 12 residues. The CDR3 spells CSALTEHTEAFF. The CDR3 coding sequence is TGCAGCGCCTTGACAGAACACACTGAAGCTTTCTTT. The full variable domain, in which reference TRBV29-1 and TRBJ1-1 provide the parts outside the CDR3, is SAVISQKPSRDICQRGTSLTIQCQVDSQVTMMFWYRQQPGQSLTLIATANQGSEATYESGFVIDKFPISRPNLTFSTLTVSNMSPEDSSIYLCSALTEHTEAFFGQGTRLTVV.

The chain combines TRBV6-1 with TRBJ2-1; no clear D. The V gene's germline CDR1 is MNHNS and CDR2 SASEGT. The V end was cut by 5 bases, the J end by 1 base, with 6 bases between. The CDR3 spans 13 residues. The DNA of the CDR3 is TGTGCCAGCAGTTGGGAATCCTACAATGAGCAGTTCTTC. As protein: CASSWESYNEQFF.

This chain links TRBV4-1 with TRBJ2-3, with a tentative D call TRBD2 (5 bases). The CDR3 contains 14 residues. Germline V gene data show CDR1 as MGHRA and CDR2 as YSYEKL. Trimming cost V 10 bases and J 4 bases, with 18 bases left between them. The CDR3 nucleotides are TGCGCCACCCGAGGGCCGGGCGCCCCAGATACGCAGTATTTT. This codes for CATRGPGAPDTQYF.

The chain is built from TRBV7-9 and TRBJ1-5, with D possibly matching TRBD1 (5 bases). Germline V gene data show CDR1 as SEHNR and CDR2 as FQNEAQ (reference sequence). Trimming left V 5 bases short and J 7 bases short, with 9 bases between. The CDR3 is made up of 12 amino acids. CDR3 loop: CASSDDSQPQHF. Here the CDR3 DNA reads TGTGCCAGCAGCGATGACAGCCAGCCCCAGCATTTT.

The genes are TRBV5-4 and TRBJ1-1; D possibly corresponds to TRBD1 (5 bases). This CDR3 spans 11 amino acids. The V and J ends lost 5 bases and 7 bases respectively, with 9 bases between them. CDR1 is SGHNT, CDR2 YYREEE, per germline (reference sequence). The DNA for the CDR3 is TGTGCCAGCAGAGCCGGACATGAAGCTTTCTTT. Translated, it gives CASRAGHEAFF. Full variable domain (missing parts from reference TRBV5-4 and TRBJ1-1): ETGVTQSPTHLIKTRGQQVTLRCSSQSGHNTVSWYQQALGQGPQFIFQYYREEENGRGNFPPRFSGLQFPNYSSELNVNALELDDSALYLCASRAGHEAFFGQGTRLTVV.

The chain carries TRBV6-4 and TRBJ2-7, with 8 bases aligning to TRBD1. Trimming removed 2 bases from V and 3 bases from J; junction bases left unmatched: 6. This CDR3 comprises 15 residues. Germline CDR1 is MRHNA and CDR2 is SNTAGT. In DNA form, the CDR3 reads TGTGCCAGCAGTGACAGGGGACAGGAACACTACGAGCAGTACTTC. It specifies CASSDRGQEHYEQYF.

This clone has a single count. The chain couples TRBV4-3 to TRBJ2-3, with D unclear. From germline, CDR1 is LGHNA and CDR2 YSLEER. Trimming left V 0 bases short and J 4 bases short, with 5 bases between. This CDR3 has 13 amino acids. For the CDR3, the DNA is TGCGCCAGCAGCCAAGATATGGCAGATACGCAGTATTTT. Protein product: CASSQDMADTQYF.

The V gene is TRBV7-2, the J gene TRBJ1-3; D is undetermined. This CDR3 has 13 amino acids. V was trimmed by 2 bases and J by 8 bases, leaving 10 bases between them. Germline V CDR1 and CDR2: SGHTA, FQGNSA. As DNA, the CDR3 is TGTGCCAGCAGCTTAAACTTGGTCGACACCATATATTTT. Protein product: CASSLNLVDTIYF.

V usage is TRBV7-3 and J usage is TRBJ1-2, with 9 bases matching TRBD1. The V and J ends lost 7 bases and 8 bases, in that order; junction bases with no gene match: 5. Per germline, CDR1 SGHTA and CDR2 FQGTGA. The length of the CDR3 is 12 residues. In DNA form, the CDR3 reads TGTGCCAGCATGACAGGGGGAAAAGGCTACACCTTC. It translates to CASMTGGKGYTF.

J is TRBJ1-5 and V is TRBV23-1; D possibly corresponds to TRBD1 (6 bases). TRBV23-1 is placed among ORFs of uncertain function. There are 18 residues in the CDR3. Trimming stripped 6 bases from V and 4 bases from J, with 25 bases between. CDR3 residues: CASSQTTRWTATNQPQHF. In DNA form, the CDR3 reads TGCGCCAGCAGCCAAACAACGAGATGGACAGCAACTAATCAGCCCCAGCATTTT.

The gene calls are TRBV9 and TRBJ2-7; TRBD2 matches 10 bases. V trimming: 4 bases; J trimming: 5 bases; junction bases outside the gene matches: 9. CDR1 and CDR2 from the germline V gene are SGDLS and YYNGEE. The length of the CDR3 is 15 residues. This CDR3 reads CASSSTSGIAHEQYF. The CDR3 bases are TGTGCCAGCAGCTCTACTAGCGGGATCGCTCACGAGCAGTACTTC. The complete variable domain, with remaining parts taken from reference TRBV9 and TRBJ2-7, reads DSGVTQTPKHLITATGQRVTLRCSPRSGDLSVYWYQQSLDQGLQFLIQYYNGEERAKGNILERFSAQQFPDLHSELNLSSLELGDSALYFCASSSTSGIAHEQYFGPGTRLTVT.

This clone was observed a single time. This sequence joins TRBV2 and TRBJ2-7; 9 nucleotides agree with TRBD2. Germline values: CDR1 SNHLY, CDR2 FYNNEI. V lost 11 bases and J lost 2; bases outside the gene matches: 10. The CDR3 is 14 residues long. CDR3 in DNA: TGTGCCCTTACCGGGGCTAGCGGGACCTACGAGCAGTACTTC. This codes for CALTGASGTYEQYF.